This TCR beta chain was profiled in a study of shared clonotypes between healthy human individuals. The data were produced by immunoSEQ multiplex PCR, yet TCRdb's version contains in-frame clones alone and is incomplete. The table shows around 1,900,000 clones, with 80% to 95% occurring only once. Germline V gives CDR1 DFQATT, CDR2 SNEGSKA (reference sequence). V was clipped by 6 bases and J by 5 bases, with 11 bases between them. The CDR3 sequence is 11 residues long. Cells designated naive CD8 were CD45RO-negative and were positively selected for CCR7, with terminally differentiated effector memory CD45RA+ cells excluded.

The receptor was derived from a young man in good health. Some clones in this sample may be carry-over from other donors' samples. The chain links TRBV20-1 to TRBJ2-7; tentatively, D is TRBD1 (5 bases). Sample: naive CD8+ T cells from PBMCs. The CDR3 sequence is CSATDSHEQYF. The CDR3 nucleotides read TGCAGTGCGACTGACAGCCACGAGCAGTACTTC.